This T cell receptor beta chain was profiled in a study of blood T cell repertoires in COVID-19. Original data processing: Amplified reference gene primers provided the basis for estimating nucleated cell counts. Data came from immunoSEQ multiplex PCR; TCRdb stores just in-frame clones and leaves some out. The D gene and trimming were derived from the DNA, and the V and J assignments and clone size from that table. The repertoire holds 150,000 to 180,000 clones, roughly 84% seen once, with about 0.63% in the top ten. V dropped 3 bases and J dropped 5; count of bases not matched to a gene: 4. CDR3 size: 14 residues. Looked up from germline, CDR1 is MNHNS and CDR2 is SASEGT. Enrolment of Seattle patients took place during active infection, and they were followed longitudinally.

The sequence was collected from a man aged 55 to 70 with COVID-19, enrolled during active disease. Sequenced input: peripheral blood. The chain uses TRBV6-1 and TRBJ2-3; TRBD2 matches 8 bases. CDR3 in amino acids: CASSDRGLGDTQYF. The CDR3 DNA sequence: TGTGCCAGCAGTGACCGGGGACTAGGAGATACGCAGTATTTT.